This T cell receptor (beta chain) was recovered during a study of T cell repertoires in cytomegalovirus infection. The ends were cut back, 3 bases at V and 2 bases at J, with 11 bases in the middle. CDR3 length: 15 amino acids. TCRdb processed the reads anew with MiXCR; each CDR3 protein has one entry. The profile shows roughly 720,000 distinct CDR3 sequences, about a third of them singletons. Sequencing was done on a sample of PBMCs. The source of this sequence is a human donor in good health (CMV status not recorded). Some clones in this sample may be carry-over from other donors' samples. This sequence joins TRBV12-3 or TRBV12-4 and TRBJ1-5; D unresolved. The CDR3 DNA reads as TGTGCCAGCAGTTTCGGGTCGTTCGGCAATCAGCCCCAGCATTTT. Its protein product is CASSFGSFGNQPQHF.